This TCR beta chain was retrieved from a study of T-cell reconstitution after alpha-beta-depleted transplantation in children. The TCRbeta library incorporated unique molecular identifiers. TCRdb processed the PCR reads anew with MiXCR; each CDR3 protein has one entry. Here the sample spans more than 550,000 distinct CDR3 sequences, roughly 10% being singletons. Only a few counts were recorded for this clonotype. The CDR3 runs to 14 residues. V was shortened by 1 base and J by 2 bases, with 5 bases between the two germline ends. Germline V gene lookup returns CDR1 SGHTA and CDR2 FQGNSA. This chain connects TRBV7-2 to TRBJ2-2; D uncertain. The clonotype was recovered from a human donor who donated a stem cell graft to a child with acute myeloid leukemia. Here the sequenced sample was PBMCs from the stem cell graft donor, taken from the stem cell graft. CDR3 nucleotide sequence: TGTGCCAGCAGCTTAGTTGTTAACACCGGGGAGCTGTTTTTT. This codes for CASSLVVNTGELFF.